A single sample gave rise to the 13 T cell receptor beta chains below, sequenced in a study of cytomegalovirus exposure and HLA in healthy donors. It was with 60 Vbeta and 13 Jbeta primers that the PCR ran. Sequencing used immunoSEQ multiplex PCR; TCRdb keeps in-frame clones, though not all of them. Of about 150,000 clones listed, roughly 80% are singletons. The specimen sequenced was PBMCs. These receptors were taken from a male donor in good health and CMV-seropositive.

The rearrangement joins TRBV27 to TRBJ2-7, with D hard to call. Between the trimmed V and J ends, which lost 0 bases and 3 bases, there was a span of 9 bases. Per the germline V gene, CDR1 is MNHEY and CDR2 is SMNVEV (reference sequence). The CDR3 length is 14 residues. CDR3 loop: CASSLSRSGYEQYF. The CDR3 DNA sequence: TGTGCCAGCAGTTTATCACGGTCGGGCTACGAGCAGTACTTC.

This chain connects TRBV11-2 to TRBJ2-2; the match to TRBD2 covers 8 bases. The CDR3 spans 14 residues. Germline CDR1 SGHAT, CDR2 FQNNGV. J gave up 7 bases and V 5 bases, and 6 bases lay outside the gene matches. CDR3 sequence (DNA): TGTGCCAGCAGCGGCCCCGGGGGGGTCGGGGAGCTGTTTTTT. Amino acids: CASSGPGGVGELFF. The full variable domain, completed using reference TRBV11-2 and TRBJ2-2, is EAGVAQSPRYKIIEKRQSVAFWCNPISGHATLYWYQQILGQGPKLLIQFQNNGVVDDSQLPKDRFSAERLKGVDSTLKIQPAKLEDSAVYLCASSGPGGVGELFFGEGSRLTVL.

In DNA form, the CDR3 reads TGTGCCAGCAGCTTACTAGGACAGGGGGAAGAAGGCTACACCTTC. This gives the protein CASSLLGQGEEGYTF. This chain joins TRBV7-9 and TRBJ1-2, with 10 bases fitting TRBD1. Germline V CDR1 and CDR2: SEHNR, FQNEAQ (reference sequence). Germline trimming cut 2 bases from V and 8 bases from J; bases unmatched to any gene: 8. This CDR3 has 15 residues.

The chain couples TRBV7-9 to TRBJ2-7; D is perhaps TRBD2 (6 bases). Germline V gives CDR1 SEHNR, CDR2 FQNEAQ (reference sequence). This CDR3 is built from 14 residues. Trimming removed 3 bases at V and 3 bases at J, with 12 bases between. CDR3 sequence reads: CASSFWAGRYEQYF. The CDR3 DNA is TGTGCCAGCAGCTTTTGGGCGGGACGCTACGAGCAGTACTTC.

The rearrangement links TRBV11-3 to TRBJ2-1; 7 nucleotides line up with TRBD2. Germline assignment: CDR1 SGHNT and CDR2 YENEEA. There are 16 residues in the CDR3. J gave up 3 bases and V 5 bases, and 10 bases lay outside the gene matches. The CDR3 sequence is CASSPGLVLSYNEQFF. CDR3 DNA sequence: TGTGCCAGCAGCCCAGGACTAGTTTTAAGCTACAATGAGCAGTTCTTC.

The genes are TRBV5-6 and TRBJ1-2, with D perhaps TRBD1 (6 bases). V lost 4 bases, J lost 4 bases, and 11 bases lay in between. Germline CDR1 reads SGHDT; CDR2 reads YYEEEE. The CDR3 is made up of 13 amino acids. The CDR3 DNA reads TGTGCCAGCAGCCTGAGGGGGACCTATGGCTACACCTTC. This sequence encodes CASSLRGTYGYTF.

The V and J genes are TRBV27 and TRBJ2-7; 9 positions match TRBD2. The CDR3 extends over 17 amino acids. The V segment lost 5 bases and the J segment 2 bases; nucleotides outside the gene matches: 13. The germline V gene encodes CDR1 MNHEY and CDR2 SMNVEV (reference sequence). The DNA for the CDR3 is TGTGCCAGCAGTGCCTCCACCCTAGCGGGATTACCCTACGAGCAGTACTTC. This gives the protein CASSASTLAGLPYEQYF.

The genes are TRBV6-1 and TRBJ1-5; D not resolved. V lost 3 bases and J 7 bases, leaving 10 bases between the germline ends. This CDR3 contains 13 residues. Germline CDR1 is MNHNS and CDR2 is SASEGT. CDR3: CASSDGFEQPQHF. The DNA of the CDR3 is TGTGCCAGCAGTGACGGGTTTGAACAGCCCCAGCATTTT.

This clone was detected only a few times. The chain has TRBV11-2 and TRBJ1-1; 9 nucleotides line up with TRBD1. CDR1 is SGHAT, CDR2 FQNNGV, per germline. V dropped 6 bases and J dropped 2; count of bases not matched to a gene: 4. This CDR3 region has 14 residues. The CDR3 DNA reads as TGTGCCAGCAGTTGGGGACAGGGTAACACTGAAGCTTTCTTT. The encoded protein is CASSWGQGNTEAFF.

The J gene is TRBJ2-2, the V gene TRBV27; TRBD1 aligns across 10 bases. V was clipped by 8 bases and J by 4 bases; unmatched bases: 10. CDR3 length equals 16 residues. Germline CDR1 reads MNHEY; CDR2 reads SMNVEV (reference sequence). The CDR3 protein is CASLNLRTGGTGELFF. The CDR3 DNA reads TGTGCCAGCCTTAACCTACGGACAGGGGGCACCGGGGAGCTGTTTTTT.

This chain joins TRBV5-1 and TRBJ2-2; D is unclear. The CDR3 sequence is 15 residues long. CDR1 and CDR2 from the germline V gene are SGHRS and YFSETQ. V was shortened by 5 bases and J by 0 bases, with 11 bases between the two germline ends. The CDR3 region is CASSLGGANTGELFF. The CDR3 nucleotides read TGCGCCAGCAGTTTAGGCGGCGCGAACACCGGGGAGCTGTTTTTT.

The V and J genes are TRBV19 and TRBJ1-1; 10 positions match TRBD1. The CDR3 extends over 16 amino acids. Germline values: CDR1 LNHDA, CDR2 SQIVND (reference sequence). The trim removed 7 bases at V and 10 bases at J, leaving 18 bases unmatched. CDR3 residues: CASIERGTGVASVAFF. CDR3 nucleotides: TGTGCCAGTATTGAGAGGGGGACAGGGGTCGCTTCCGTAGCTTTCTTT.

The CDR3, as DNA: TGTGCCAGCAGGAGAGCGAACACCGGGGAGCTGTTTTTT. It is translated as CASRRANTGELFF. The rearrangement uses TRBV7-9 and TRBJ2-2; no clear D gene. Deletions cut 6 bases from V and 0 bases from J, with 5 bases between. There are 13 residues in the CDR3. Looked up from germline, CDR1 is SEHNR and CDR2 is FQNEAQ (reference sequence). The complete variable domain, with remaining parts taken from reference TRBV7-9 and TRBJ2-2, reads DTGVSQNPRHKITKRGQNVTFRCDPISEHNRLYWYRQTLGQGPEFLTYFQNEAQLEKSRLLSDRFSAERPKGSFSTLEIQRTEQGDSAMYLCASRRANTGELFFGEGSRLTVL.